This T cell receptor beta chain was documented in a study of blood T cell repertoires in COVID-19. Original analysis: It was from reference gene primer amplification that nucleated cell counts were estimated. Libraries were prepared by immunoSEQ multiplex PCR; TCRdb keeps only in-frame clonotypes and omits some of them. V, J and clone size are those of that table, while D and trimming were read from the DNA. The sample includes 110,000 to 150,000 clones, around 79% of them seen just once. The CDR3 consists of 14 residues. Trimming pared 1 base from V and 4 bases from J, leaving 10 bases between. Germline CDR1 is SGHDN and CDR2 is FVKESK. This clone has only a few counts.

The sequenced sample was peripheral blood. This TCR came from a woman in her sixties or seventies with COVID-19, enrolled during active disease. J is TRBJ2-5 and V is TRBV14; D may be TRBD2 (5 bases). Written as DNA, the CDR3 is TGTGCCAGCAGCCAAGGGGTCCGGGGAGAGACCCAGTACTTC. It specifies CASSQGVRGETQYF.